This T cell receptor (beta chain) originates from a study of cytomegalovirus exposure and HLA in healthy donors. Vbeta (60) and Jbeta (13) primers were used in the PCR. Sequencing was performed with immunoSEQ multiplex PCR; in TCRdb, only in-frame clones are kept and a portion is missing. The sample has approximately 190,000 clones, around 84% seen once. Each of the donors was a healthy bone marrow donor. Study-wide findings and caveats: Presence/absence analysis assumed near-uniform sequencing depth across donors.

V gave up 4 bases and J gave up 4 bases; unmatched junction bases: 8. CDR1 and CDR2 (germline): SNHLY, FYNNEI. CDR3 length equals 16 residues. A note on this clone: What it binds is unknown.

The clonotype originates from a woman under 30 in good health and CMV-seronegative. V is TRBV2 and J is TRBJ2-2; 8 positions match TRBD2. Source material: PBMCs. The CDR3 bases are TGTGCCAGCAGTGGACTTGGGACTAGTGTCACCGGGGAGCTGTTTTTT. This sequence encodes CASSGLGTSVTGELFF.